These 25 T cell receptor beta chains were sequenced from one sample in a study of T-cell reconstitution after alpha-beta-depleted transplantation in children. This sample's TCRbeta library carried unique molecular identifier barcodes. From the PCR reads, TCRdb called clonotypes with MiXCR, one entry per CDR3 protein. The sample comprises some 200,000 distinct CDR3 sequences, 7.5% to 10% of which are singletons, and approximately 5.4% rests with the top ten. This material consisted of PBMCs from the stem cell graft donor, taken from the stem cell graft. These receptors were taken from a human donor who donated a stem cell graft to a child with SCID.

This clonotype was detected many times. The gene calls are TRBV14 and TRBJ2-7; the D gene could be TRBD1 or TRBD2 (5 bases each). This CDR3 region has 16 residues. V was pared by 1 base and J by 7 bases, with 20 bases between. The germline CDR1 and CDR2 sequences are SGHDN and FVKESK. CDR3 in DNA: TGTGCCAGCAGCCAAGGGATCGTGGGGGTCCCTCGAGAGCAGTACTTC. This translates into CASSQGIVGVPREQYF.

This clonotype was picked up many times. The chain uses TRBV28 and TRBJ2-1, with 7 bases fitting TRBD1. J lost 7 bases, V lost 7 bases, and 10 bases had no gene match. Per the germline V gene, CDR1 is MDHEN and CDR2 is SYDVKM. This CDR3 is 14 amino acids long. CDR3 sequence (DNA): TGTGCCAGCATCAGTCCCGCGACAGGGAATGAGCAGTTCTTC. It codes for CASISPATGNEQFF.

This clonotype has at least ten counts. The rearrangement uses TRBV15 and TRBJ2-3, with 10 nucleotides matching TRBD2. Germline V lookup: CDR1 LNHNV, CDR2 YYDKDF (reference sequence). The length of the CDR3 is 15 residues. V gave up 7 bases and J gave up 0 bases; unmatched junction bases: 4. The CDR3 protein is CATKEGLASTDTQYF. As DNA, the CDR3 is TGTGCCACCAAGGAGGGACTAGCGAGCACAGATACGCAGTATTTT.

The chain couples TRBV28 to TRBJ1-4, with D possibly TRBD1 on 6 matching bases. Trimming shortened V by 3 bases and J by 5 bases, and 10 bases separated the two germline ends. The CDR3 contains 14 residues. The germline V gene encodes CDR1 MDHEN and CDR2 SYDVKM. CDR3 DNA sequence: TGTGCCAGCAGTTTGTCCAGGGGAAATGAAAAACTGTTTTTT. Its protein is CASSLSRGNEKLFF.

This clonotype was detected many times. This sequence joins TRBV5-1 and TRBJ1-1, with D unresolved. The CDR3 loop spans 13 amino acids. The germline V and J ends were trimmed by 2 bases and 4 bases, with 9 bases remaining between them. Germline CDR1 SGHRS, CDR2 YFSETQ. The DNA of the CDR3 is TGCGCCAGCAGCTTTTCCCCGGGCACTGAAGCTTTCTTT. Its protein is CASSFSPGTEAFF.

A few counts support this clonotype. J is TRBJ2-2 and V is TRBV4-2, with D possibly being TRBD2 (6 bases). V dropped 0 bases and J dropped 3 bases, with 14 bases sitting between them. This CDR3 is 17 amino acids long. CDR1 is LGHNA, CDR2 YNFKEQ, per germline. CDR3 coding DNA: TGTGCCAGCAGCCAAGATTCCAGCGGGTTTGACACCGGGGAGCTGTTTTTT. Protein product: CASSQDSSGFDTGELFF.

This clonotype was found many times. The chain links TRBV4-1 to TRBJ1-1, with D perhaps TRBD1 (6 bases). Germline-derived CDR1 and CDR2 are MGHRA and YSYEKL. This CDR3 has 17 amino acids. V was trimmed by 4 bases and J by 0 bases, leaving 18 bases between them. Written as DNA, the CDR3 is TGCGCCAGCAGCCGATCACCCCAGGGGCCCATGAACACTGAAGCTTTCTTT. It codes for CASSRSPQGPMNTEAFF.

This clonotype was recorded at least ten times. CDR3 region: CASSLSHGGYQETQYF. The CDR3 DNA is TGTGCCAGCAGTTTAAGCCATGGGGGGTACCAAGAGACCCAGTACTTC. The gene calls are TRBV12-3 or TRBV12-4 and TRBJ2-5; possibly TRBD2 for D (6 bases). The CDR3 has 16 residues. V gave up 2 bases and J gave up 0 bases, with 13 bases separating them.

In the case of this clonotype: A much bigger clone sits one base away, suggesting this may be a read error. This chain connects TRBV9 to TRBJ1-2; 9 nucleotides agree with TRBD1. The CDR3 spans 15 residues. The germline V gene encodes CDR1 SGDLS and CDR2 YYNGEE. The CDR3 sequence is CASSSPGTGSYGYPF. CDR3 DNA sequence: TGTGCCAGCAGCTCGCCCGGGACAGGGTCATATGGCTACCCCTTC.

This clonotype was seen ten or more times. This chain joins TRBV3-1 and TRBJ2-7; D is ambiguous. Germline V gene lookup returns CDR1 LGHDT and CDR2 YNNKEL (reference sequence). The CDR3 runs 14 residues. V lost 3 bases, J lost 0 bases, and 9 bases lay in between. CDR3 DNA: TGTGCCAGCAGCCAGGGCCTTGACTCCTACGAGCAGTACTTC. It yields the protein CASSQGLDSYEQYF.

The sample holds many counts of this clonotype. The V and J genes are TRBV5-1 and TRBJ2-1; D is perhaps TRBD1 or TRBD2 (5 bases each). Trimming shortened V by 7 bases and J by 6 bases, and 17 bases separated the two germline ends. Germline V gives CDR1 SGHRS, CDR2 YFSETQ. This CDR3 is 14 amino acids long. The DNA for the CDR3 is TGCGCCAGCTCCCCCCGGGGCTACCTCAATGAGCAGTTCTTC. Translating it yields CASSPRGYLNEQFF. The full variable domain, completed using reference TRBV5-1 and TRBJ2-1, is KAGVTQTPRYLIKTRGQQVTLSCSPISGHRSVSWYQQTPGQGLQFLFEYFSETQRNKGNFPGRFSGRQFSNSRSEMNVSTLELGDSALYLCASSPRGYLNEQFFGPGTRLTVL.

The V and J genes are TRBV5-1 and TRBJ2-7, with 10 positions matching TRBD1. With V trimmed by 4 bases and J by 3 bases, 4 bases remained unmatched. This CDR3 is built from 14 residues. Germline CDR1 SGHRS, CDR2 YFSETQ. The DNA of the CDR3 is TGCGCCAGCAGCCGGGGGACAGGGGACTACGAGCAGTACTTC. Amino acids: CASSRGTGDYEQYF.

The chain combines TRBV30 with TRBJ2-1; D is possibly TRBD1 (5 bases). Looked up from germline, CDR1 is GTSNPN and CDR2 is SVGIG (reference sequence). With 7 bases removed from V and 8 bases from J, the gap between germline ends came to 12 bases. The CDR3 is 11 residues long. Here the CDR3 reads CAYRQNDEQFF. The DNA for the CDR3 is TGTGCCTACCGACAGAACGATGAGCAGTTCTTC.

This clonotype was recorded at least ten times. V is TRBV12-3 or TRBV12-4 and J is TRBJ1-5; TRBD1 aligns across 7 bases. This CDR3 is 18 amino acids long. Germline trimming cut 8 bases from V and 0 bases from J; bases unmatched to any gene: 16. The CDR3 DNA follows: TGTGCCAGCTCTACAAACAACAGGGGACCAGATAGCAATCAGCCCCAGCATTTT. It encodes CASSTNNRGPDSNQPQHF.

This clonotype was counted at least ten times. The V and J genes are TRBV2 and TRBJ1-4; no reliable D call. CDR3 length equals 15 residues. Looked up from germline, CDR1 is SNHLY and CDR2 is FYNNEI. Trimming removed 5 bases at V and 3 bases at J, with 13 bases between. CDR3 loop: CASSLTSTANEKLFF. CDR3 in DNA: TGTGCCAGCAGTCTTACCTCGACGGCTAATGAAAAACTGTTTTTT.

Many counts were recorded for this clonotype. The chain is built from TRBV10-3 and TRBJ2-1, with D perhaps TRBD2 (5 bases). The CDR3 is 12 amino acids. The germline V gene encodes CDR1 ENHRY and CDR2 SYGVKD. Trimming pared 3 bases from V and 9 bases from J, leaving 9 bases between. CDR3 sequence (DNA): TGTGCCATCAGTGATGGAGAGGGTGAGCAGTTCTTC. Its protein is CAISDGEGEQFF.

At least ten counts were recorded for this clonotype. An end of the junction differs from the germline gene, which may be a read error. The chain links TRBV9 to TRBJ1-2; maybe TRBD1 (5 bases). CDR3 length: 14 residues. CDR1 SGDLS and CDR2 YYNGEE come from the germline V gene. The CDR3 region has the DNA TGTGCCAGCAGCGGGCCCGGGGCTAACTATGGATACACCTTC. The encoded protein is CASSGPGANYGYTF.

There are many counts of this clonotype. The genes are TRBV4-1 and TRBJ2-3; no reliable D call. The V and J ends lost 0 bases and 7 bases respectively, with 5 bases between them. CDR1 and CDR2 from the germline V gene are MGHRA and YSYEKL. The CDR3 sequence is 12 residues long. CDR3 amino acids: CASSQDSYTQYF. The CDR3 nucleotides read TGCGCCAGCAGCCAAGATAGTTATACGCAGTATTTT.

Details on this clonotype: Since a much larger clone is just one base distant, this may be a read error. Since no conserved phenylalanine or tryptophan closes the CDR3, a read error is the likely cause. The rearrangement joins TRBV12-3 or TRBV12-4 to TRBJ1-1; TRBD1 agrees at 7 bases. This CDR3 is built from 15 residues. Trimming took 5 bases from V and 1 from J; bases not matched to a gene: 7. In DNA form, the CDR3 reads TGTGCCAGCAGTCCACTCCGACAGGGGAACACTGAAGCTTTCTCT. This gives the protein CASSPLRQGNTEAFS.

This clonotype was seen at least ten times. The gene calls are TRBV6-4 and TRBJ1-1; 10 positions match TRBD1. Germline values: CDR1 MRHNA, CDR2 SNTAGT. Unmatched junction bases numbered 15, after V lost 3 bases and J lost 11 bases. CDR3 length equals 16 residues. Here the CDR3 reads CASSDHPGQGLDGAFF. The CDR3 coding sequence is TGTGCCAGCAGTGATCACCCGGGACAGGGGCTAGATGGGGCTTTCTTT.

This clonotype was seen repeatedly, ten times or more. DNA for the CDR3: TGTGCCAGCAGTTTATTACAGGGTAACACTGAAGCTTTCTTT. Residues: CASSLLQGNTEAFF. The chain couples TRBV12-3 or TRBV12-4 to TRBJ1-1; the D gene is possibly TRBD1 (6 bases). V dropped 2 bases and J dropped 2 bases, with 9 bases sitting between them. The CDR3 covers 14 residues.

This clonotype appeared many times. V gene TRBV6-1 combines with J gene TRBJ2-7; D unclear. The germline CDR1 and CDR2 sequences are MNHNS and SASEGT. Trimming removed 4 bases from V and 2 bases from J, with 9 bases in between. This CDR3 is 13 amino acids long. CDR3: CASSVAGAYEQYF. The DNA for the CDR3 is TGTGCCAGCAGTGTCGCAGGTGCCTACGAGCAGTACTTC.

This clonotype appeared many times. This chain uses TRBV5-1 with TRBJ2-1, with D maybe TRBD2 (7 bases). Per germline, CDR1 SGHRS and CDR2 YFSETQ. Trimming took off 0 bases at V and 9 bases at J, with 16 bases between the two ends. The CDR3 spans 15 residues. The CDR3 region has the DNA TGCGCCAGCAGCTTGGCTAGGGGGGGCCCGGGTGAGCAGTTCTTC. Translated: CASSLARGGPGEQFF.

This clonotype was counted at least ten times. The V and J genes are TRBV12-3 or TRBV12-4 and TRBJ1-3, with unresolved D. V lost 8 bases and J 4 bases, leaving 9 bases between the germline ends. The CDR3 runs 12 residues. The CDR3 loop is CASPDGGNTIYF. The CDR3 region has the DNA TGTGCCAGCCCGGATGGGGGAAACACCATATATTTT.

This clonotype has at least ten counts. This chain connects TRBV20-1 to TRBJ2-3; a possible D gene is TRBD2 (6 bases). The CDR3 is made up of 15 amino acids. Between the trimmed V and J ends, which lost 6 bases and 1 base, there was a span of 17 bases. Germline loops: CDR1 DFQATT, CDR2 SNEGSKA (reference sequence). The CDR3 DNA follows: TGCAGTGCCGCCCCGCCGGGACTCCGCACAGATACGCAGTATTTT. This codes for CSAAPPGLRTDTQYF.